What follows are 8 T cell receptor beta chains derived from one specimen sequenced in a study of early T cells in non-severe SARS-CoV-2 infection listed by TCRdb under 2021. Library construction relied on 5' RACE. Sequencer: NextSeq 500. TCRdb took the public reads, trimmed them with fastp at Q25, ran MiXCR for clone calling and kept in-frame beta chains. CDR3 protein duplicates are merged, each entry listing the most common genes and DNA. For this sample the table gives 70,000 to 90,000 distinct CDR3 sequences, of which 12% were detected only once. In total, the top ten clones hold roughly 3.1% of the sample. The sequencing sample was made of whole blood. The receptors here all came from an adult who was a healthcare worker with PCR-confirmed SARS-CoV-2 infection or an uninfected control (not recorded which).

This clonotype showed up many times. A junction boundary mismatches the germline segment, possibly from a read error. The chain couples TRBV5-1 to TRBJ2-7; a weak D match, TRBD2 (5 bases). The CDR3 sequence is 11 residues long. Looked up from germline, CDR1 is SGHRS and CDR2 is YFSETQ. As DNA, the CDR3 is TGTGCCAGCAGTTTAGGAGGAGAGCAGTACTTC. This encodes CASSLGGEQYF.

V is TRBV20-1 and J is TRBJ2-3; D not certain. Germline V gene lookup returns CDR1 DFQATT and CDR2 SNEGSKA (reference sequence). Trimming removed 2 bases at V and 1 base at J, with 10 bases between. The CDR3 is 14 amino acids. CDR3 sequence (DNA): TGCAGTGCTAGAAGTCCTCGGGGCACAGATACGCAGTATTTT. It codes for CSARSPRGTDTQYF.

This clonotype was seen more than once but under ten times. V and J are TRBV18 and TRBJ1-6; 10 bases align to TRBD1. This CDR3 has 15 residues. J lost 7 bases, V lost 3 bases, and 3 bases had no gene match. Germline CDR1 is KGHSH and CDR2 is LQKENI. CDR3 sequence (DNA): TGTGCCAGCTCACCGGGGACAGGGGAGAATTCACCCCTCCACTTT. The encoded protein is CASSPGTGENSPLHF.

The sample holds a few counts of this clonotype. This chain links TRBV15 with TRBJ1-6; D perhaps matches TRBD1 (5 bases). The V gene lost 1 base and the J gene lost 7 bases, with 11 bases spanning the gap. The V gene's germline CDR1 is LNHNV and CDR2 YYDKDF (reference sequence). The CDR3 spans 15 residues. This chain's CDR3 is CATSRVGAGNSPLHF. The CDR3 bases are TGTGCCACCAGCAGAGTAGGGGCAGGGAATTCACCCCTCCACTTT.

Only a few counts were recorded for this clonotype. CDR3: CASSRAGENTGELFF. DNA for the CDR3: TGTGCCAGCAGCCGAGCGGGAGAGAACACCGGGGAGCTGTTTTTT. V usage is TRBV7-6 and J usage is TRBJ2-2; 8 bases match TRBD2. This CDR3 is 15 amino acids long. The germline V gene has CDR1 SGHVS and CDR2 FNYEAQ. The V gene end was trimmed by 5 bases and the J gene end by 1 base; junction bases not matched to a gene: 3.

This clonotype came up a few times. The rearrangement uses TRBV28 and TRBJ1-2; D remains ambiguous. Germline V CDR1 and CDR2: MDHEN, SYDVKM. This CDR3 spans 15 amino acids. The V end was cut by 1 base, the J end by 1 base, with 10 bases between. For the CDR3, the DNA is TGTGCCAGCAGTTTATTCTCCGGCGGTAACTATGGCTACACCTTC. This sequence encodes CASSLFSGGNYGYTF.

In this sample, this clonotype turned up a few times. The chain links TRBV14 to TRBJ2-2; weak D call: TRBD1 (6 bases). Germline V lookup: CDR1 SGHDN, CDR2 FVKESK. The CDR3 runs 18 residues. V lost 4 bases and J lost 3, with 21 bases in between. CDR3 bases: TGTGCCAGCAGCCCGGACAGACGAACCCGTCGGGACACCGGGGAGCTGTTTTTT. Its translation is CASSPDRRTRRDTGELFF.

V and J are TRBV27 and TRBJ1-4, with D possibly being TRBD1 (6 bases). CDR1 and CDR2 (germline): MNHEY, SMNVEV (reference sequence). The CDR3 totals 13 residues. V shed 6 bases and J shed 6 bases, with 11 bases lying between them. CDR3 nucleotide sequence: TGTGCCAGCAGATCCGGGGGCGATGAAAAACTGTTTTTT. This codes for CASRSGGDEKLFF.